This T cell receptor beta chain stems from a study of blood T cell repertoires in COVID-19. At the level of the study: Nucleic acid was either cDNA or gDNA, and it came from T cells, B-cell-depleted T cells, or PBMCs.

The authors' processing: Reference gene primer amplification in the assay estimated nucleated cell counts. Sequencing was performed with immunoSEQ multiplex PCR; in TCRdb, only in-frame clones are kept and a portion is missing. D and trimming were read from the DNA, whereas the V and J calls and clone size are those reported in that table. The table shows approximately 250,000 clones, with about 85% occurring only once. Material for sequencing was peripheral blood. The sequence came from a man aged 35 to 55 with acute or convalescent COVID-19.

DNA of the CDR3: TGTGCCAGTAGTACCGGGACAGGGGGAACAGATACGCAGTATTTT. Encoded protein: CASSTGTGGTDTQYF. This sequence joins TRBV19 and TRBJ2-3, with 11 positions matching TRBD1. V shed 4 bases and J 3 bases; nucleotides not matched to a gene: 3. CDR3 length equals 15 residues. Per the germline V gene, CDR1 is LNHDA and CDR2 is SQIVND (reference sequence).